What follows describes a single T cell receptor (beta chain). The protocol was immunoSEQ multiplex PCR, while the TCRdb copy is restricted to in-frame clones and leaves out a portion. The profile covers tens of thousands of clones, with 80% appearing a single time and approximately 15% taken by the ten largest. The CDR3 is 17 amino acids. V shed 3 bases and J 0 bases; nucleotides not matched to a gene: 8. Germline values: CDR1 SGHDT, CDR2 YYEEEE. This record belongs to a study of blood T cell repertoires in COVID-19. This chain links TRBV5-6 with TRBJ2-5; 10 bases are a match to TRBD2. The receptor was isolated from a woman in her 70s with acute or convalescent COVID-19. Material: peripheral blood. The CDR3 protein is CASSSLGSGGYQETQYF. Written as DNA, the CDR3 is TGTGCCAGCAGCTCGTTAGGTAGCGGGGGGTACCAAGAGACCCAGTACTTC.